The sequence of this T cell receptor beta chain was determined in a study of blood T cell repertoires in COVID-19. Looked up from germline, CDR1 is SGHNT and CDR2 is YYREEE (reference sequence). This CDR3 comprises 12 residues. Trimming pared 1 base from V and 6 bases from J, leaving 7 bases between. Using immunoSEQ multiplex PCR, the repertoire was profiled, and TCRdb retains in-frame clones only, with some absent. Among about 180,000 clones listed, 82% were seen once. This clone was picked up one time. The chain is built from TRBV5-4 and TRBJ1-2; TRBD1 might be the D (5 bases). Sequenced input: PBMCs or T cells enriched from blood (not recorded which). The receptor comes from a man aged 55 to 70 who had recovered from COVID-19. CDR3 in DNA: TGTGCCAGCAGCTTGACCAGGGATGGCTACACCTTC. The encoded protein is CASSLTRDGYTF.